The subject of this entry is one T cell receptor beta chain. This specimen comes from a study of cytomegalovirus exposure and HLA in healthy donors. The germline V gene encodes CDR1 LNHDA and CDR2 SQIVND (reference sequence). The CDR3 length is 15 residues. V shed 4 bases, J shed 1 base, and the junction held 2 bases outside the gene matches. 60 Vbeta and 13 Jbeta primers were used in PCR. The method was immunoSEQ multiplex PCR; TCRdb's version includes in-frame clones alone and lacks a portion of them. In the table there are some 110,000 clones, around four fifths of which are singletons. This sequence was found in a man aged 50 to 59 in good health and CMV-seronegative. The sample consisted of PBMCs. This chain joins TRBV19 and TRBJ2-5; 11 bases map to TRBD2. CDR3 protein: CASSTSGGSQETQYF. The CDR3, as DNA: TGTGCCAGTAGTACTAGCGGGGGGAGCCAAGAGACCCAGTACTTC.